These T cell receptor beta chains were read from a single sample in a study of technical replicates of blood from a handful of donors. Data came from immunoSEQ multiplex PCR; TCRdb stores just in-frame clones and leaves some out. Among about 91,000 clones listed, around 93% were seen once. The specimen was T cells isolated from PBMCs. These receptors were obtained from a human donor in good health. Each CDR3 is given with its conserved first and last residue. A D gene is named only where the DNA matches it firmly. Clone size is shown for a subset of rows, as once, few, many or a class of expanded clone.

14 TRBJ1-5 TRBV7-8 - - TGTGCCAGCAGCTTAGAAAGGCAGGGTCAGCCCCAGCATTTT CASSLERQGQPQHF
15 TRBJ1-1 TRBV30 - - TGTGCCTGGGGGGCCCTAGGGGCACGGAACACTGAAGCTTTCTTT CAWGALGARNTEAFF
15 TRBJ1-4 TRBV10-3 TRBD1 - TGTGCCATCTCAAGGGACAGCCTTAAGCAAGAAAAACTGTTTTTT CAISRDSLKQEKLFF
16 TRBJ2-7 TRBV6-6 TRBD2 - TGTGCCAGTAGTCCGAGCGGGGGGGCTTTCGGGTACGAGCAGTACTTC CASSPSGGAFGYEQYF
16 TRBJ2-7 TRBV28 - - - CASSFGAGTSGYEQYF
15 TRBJ2-3 TRBV6-5 TRBD2 few TGTGCCAGCAGTACTCCTAGCGGGAGCACAGATACGCAGTATTTT CASSTPSGSTDTQYF
16 TRBJ2-2 TRBV29-1 TRBD2 - TGCAGCGTCGAGGGACTAGCGGGAGAACACACCGGGGAGCTGTTTTTT CSVEGLAGEHTGELFF
16 TRBJ2-1 TRBV19 TRBD1 - TGTGCCAGTAGTCCGAGGACAGGCCCATCCTACAATGAGCAGTTCTTC CASSPRTGPSYNEQFF
11 TRBJ1-6 TRBV30 - - TGTGCCTGGAGTTACTATTCACCCCTCCACTTT CAWSYYSPLHF
14 TRBJ2-2 TRBV29-1 TRBD2 - TGCAGCGTTGATCTTAGCGGGAGTTTCGGGGAGCTGTTTTTT CSVDLSGSFGELFF
14 TRBJ2-3 TRBV11-2 - - TGTGCCAGCAGCTTAACGGGAAAGACAGATACGCAGTATTTT CASSLTGKTDTQYF
14 TRBJ2-1 TRBV19 TRBD2 - TGTGCCAGTAGTAGTCACATAGCGGGAGTTGAGCAGTTCTTC CASSSHIAGVEQFF
15 TRBJ2-3 TRBV11-2 - - TGTGCCAGCAGCCCGGGGGATAGCGGACCACATACGCAGTATTTT CASSPGDSGPHTQYF
16 TRBJ2-5 TRBV28 - - TGTGCCAGCAGTCTCCGGTATCAGGCGGGGCAAGAGACCCAGTACTTC CASSLRYQAGQETQYF
15 TRBJ2-7 TRBV4-1 - - TGCGCCAGCAGCCCCCGGGACTCCCAGCGCGACGAGCAGTACTTC CASSPRDSQRDEQYF
14 TRBJ1-4 TRBV14 - - TGTGCCAGCAGCCAAGATCGGGTTTATGAAAAACTGTTTTTT CASSQDRVYEKLFF
16 TRBJ2-7 TRBV28 TRBD2 - TGTGCCAGCAGTTTATTACTAGCGGGGAAGCACTACGAGCAGTACTTC CASSLLLAGKHYEQYF
15 TRBJ1-1 TRBV10-3 - - TGTGCCATCAGTGAGCCGCCGGAGGGAAACACTGAAGCTTTCTTT CAISEPPEGNTEAFF
15 TRBJ2-5 TRBV5-4 TRBD2 - TGTGCCAGCAGCGGGACTAGCGGCCCCCAAGAGACCCAGTACTTC CASSGTSGPQETQYF
15 TRBJ1-2 TRBV6-1 - - TGTGCCAGCAGTTCATCAGGATCGGTTGACTATGGCTACACCTTC CASSSSGSVDYGYTF
13 TRBJ1-5 TRBV19 - - TGTGCCAGTACGGTTACCAACAATCAGCCCCAGCATTTT CASTVTNNQPQHF
14 TRBJ2-7 TRBV4-1 - - TGCGCCAGCAGCCAGGAAGGCGGGGCCTACGAGCAGTACTTC CASSQEGGAYEQYF
14 TRBJ1-3 TRBV7-8 TRBD1 - TGTGCCAGCAGCACGGGACAGGTCGGAAACACCATATATTTT CASSTGQVGNTIYF
20 TRBJ2-1 TRBV7-6 TRBD2 - TGTGCCAGCAGTTCACCTTCGGGACTAGCGGGAGATGGGTCCTACAATGAGCAGTTCTTC CASSSPSGLAGDGSYNEQFF
17 TRBJ2-3 TRBV5-1 - - TGCGCCAGCAGCTTGCGGGAGTGGGCCGGGGGCACAGATACGCAGTATTTT CASSLREWAGGTDTQYF
15 TRBJ1-5 TRBV4-1 - - TGCGCCAGCAGCCAAGTGTCACAGGGCAGTCAGCCCCAGCATTTT CASSQVSQGSQPQHF
15 TRBJ2-2 TRBV9 - - TGTGCCAGCAGCGACGGACTTGGTCACACCGGGGAGCTGTTTTTT CASSDGLGHTGELFF
13 TRBJ2-7 TRBV27 TRBD1 - TGTGCCAGCAGTTTATCCACAGGGGTCGGGCAGTACTTC CASSLSTGVGQYF
12 TRBJ2-5 TRBV7-9 TRBD2 - TGTGCCAGCGGGGGGGAGGGAGAGACCCAGTACTTC CASGGEGETQYF
16 TRBJ1-1 TRBV28 - - TGTGCCAGCAGGAAGCGATCGGGACAATTGAACACTGAAGCTTTCTTT CASRKRSGQLNTEAFF
14 TRBJ1-3 TRBV7-9 - - TGTGCCAATTCACAGGAGAGCTCTGGAAACACCATATATTTT CANSQESSGNTIYF
14 TRBJ2-1 TRBV5-1 - - TGCGCCACCCGGCCGAGCGTTACATACAATGAGCAGTTCTTC CATRPSVTYNEQFF
15 TRBJ2-7 TRBV4-1 TRBD1 - TGCGCCAGCAGCTGGGATTTAGGACAGGGCGGGGAGCAGTACTTC CASSWDLGQGGEQYF
13 TRBJ2-7 TRBV6-5 TRBD1 - TGTGCCAGCACCAATACAGGGGGCTACGAGCAGTACTTC CASTNTGGYEQYF
15 TRBJ2-5 TRBV7-6 TRBD2 - TGTGCCAGCAGCTCCCGTAGCGGGGGCCAAGAGACCCAGTACTTC CASSSRSGGQETQYF